This T cell receptor beta chain stems from a study of Ad26.COV2.S vaccination and SARS-CoV-2 variants. Regarding the study as a whole: Post-vaccination breadth of spike-specific CD8+ and CD4+ T cell responses was reportedly substantial. Analyses of TCR breadth and depth may have underestimated total T cell responses.

This clone occurred once. Its antigen is currently unknown. Germline V CDR1 and CDR2: LNHDA, SQIVND (reference sequence). Losses at the gene ends were 4 bases for V and 8 bases for J; bases not matched to a gene: 9. This CDR3 region has 15 residues. The sample's treatment: 15 to 20 received Ad26.COV2.S at low or high dose, single or two shots; about 5 received placebo; per-sample allocation not given. Day 63 after the first injection of vaccine or placebo was the sampling time. The assay was immunoSEQ multiplex PCR, and TCRdb's table has in-frame clones only and misses some. The sample shows nearly 400,000 clones, about nine tenths of them seen only once.

The clonotype was recovered from a person aged 18-65 years who received the Ad26.COV2.S COVID-19 vaccine or a placebo. The chain carries TRBV19 and TRBJ2-2; TRBD1 matches 8 bases. The input for sequencing was peripheral blood, taken in a trial of Ad26.COV2.S vaccine versus placebo. CDR3 nucleotide sequence: TGTGCCAGTAGTACGGACAGGGTTGGAAGAGGGGAGCTGTTTTTT. Amino acid sequence: CASSTDRVGRGELFF. Full variable domain (outside the CDR3, taken from reference TRBV19 and TRBJ2-2): DGGITQSPKYLFRKEGQNVTLSCEQNLNHDAMYWYRQDPGQGLRLIYYSQIVNDFQKGDIAEGYSVSREKKESFPLTVTSAQKNPTAFYLCASSTDRVGRGELFFGEGSRLTVL.